This T cell receptor beta chain came from a study of T cell clonality in common variable immunodeficiency. General observations from the study: Reportedly, TCR beta sequences from common variable immunodeficiency showed fewer deletions and N-nucleotide insertions.

This clone was found a few times. What it binds is not known. The sequenced fragment ends 3 residues before the CDR3 boundary, so the rest is inferred from the germline J gene. TCRdb's copy holds only in-frame clones and misses some; the assay was immunoSEQ multiplex PCR. Found here are about 17,000 clones, no singletons; the ten largest cover approximately 14%. Germline V gives CDR1 SGHTA, CDR2 FQGNSA. This CDR3 has 14 residues. The V end was cut by 5 bases, the J end by 2 bases, with 12 bases between. V gene TRBV7-2 combines with J gene TRBJ1-2; possible D gene TRBD1, 6 bases. Sequences were obtained from peripheral blood mononuclear cells. The receptor was isolated from a human donor with common variable immunodeficiency. The CDR3 bases that were read are TGTGCCAGCAGCCGGGACACAACAAACTATGGC. Its translation: CASSRDTTNYG. The full CDR3 protein reads CASSRDTTNYGYTF.